The T cell receptor beta chain described here comes from a study of brain T cells in children with intractable seizures. CDR3 length: 17 amino acids. V lost 3 bases to trimming and J lost 3 bases; unmatched junction nucleotides: 10. Germline V gene data show CDR1 as MNHEY and CDR2 as SMNVEV (reference sequence). Before surgery, patients took at least one anti-epileptic drug. Some clones are missing from TCRdb's copy, which holds only in-frame ones; the method was immunoSEQ multiplex PCR. The sample lists 70,000 to 85,000 clones, around nine tenths occurring once. The input for sequencing was peripheral blood, taken at surgery. This sequence was found in a girl aged 2 to 10 with Rasmussen encephalitis and intractable seizures. The V gene is TRBV27, the J gene TRBJ2-3; 9 bases align to TRBD1. CDR3 in DNA: TGTGCCAGCAGTTTCAGCCGGTGGGACAGGGTAACAGATACGCAGTATTTT. Protein product: CASSFSRWDRVTDTQYF.